The rows below give T cell receptor beta chains drawn from one sample of a study of CD4 and CD8 cells across lung adenocarcinoma regions. TCRdb independently ran MiXCR on the PCR reads; one entry per CDR3 protein. The sample has some 8,400 distinct CDR3 sequences, roughly 50% seen once. Sequencing was performed on CD8+ T cells from the center of a lung tumor. All receptors derive from a female donor with lung adenocarcinoma. The CD4 and CD8 labels of this study may be unreliable. Each CDR3 is given with its conserved first and last residue. A D gene is named only where the DNA matches it firmly. A row's size may be missing; if present it is once, few, many or a size class.

d_call j_call clone_size v_call cdr3_aa cdr3_nt
NA TRBJ2-4 NA TRBV6-1 CARGLCGRDPDTQYF TGTGCCAGGGGGCTATGCGGCAGAGACCCAGATACGCAGTACTTC
NA TRBJ1-1 many TRBV6-5 CASSYRRASVDPEAFF TGTGCCAGCAGTTACCGCCGGGCCTCAGTGGATCCTGAAGCTTTCTTT
NA TRBJ2-5 NA TRBV7-2 CASTFGLGPRETQYF TGTGCCAGCACCTTCGGGCTGGGCCCACGGGAGACCCAGTACTTC
NA TRBJ2-4 NA TRBV12-3/TRBV12-4 CASSLGPHPDTQYF TGTGCCAGCAGTTTAGGGCCCCACCCAGATACGCAGTACTTC
TRBD2 TRBJ2-5 once TRBV7-3 CAGRGSRSTDTQYF TGTGCGGGGCGCGGGAGCAGGAGCACAGATACCCAGTACTTC
TRBD2 TRBJ2-4 NA TRBV6-1 CASTDRLAGVIDIQYF TGTGCCAGCACCGACCGACTAGCGGGAGTGATAGACATTCAGTACTTC
NA TRBJ2-1 many TRBV6-5 CASSYSRPGTYEQFF TGTGCCAGCAGTTACTCCCGGCCAGGGACCTACGAGCAGTTCTTC
TRBD2 TRBJ2-3 medium-sized TRBV7-2 CASMISGRGGGTDTQYF TGTGCCAGCATGATTAGCGGGAGAGGGGGAGGCACAGATACGCAGTATTTT
NA TRBJ1-5 few TRBV5-6 CASSLEGTSQPQHF TGTGCCAGCAGCTTGGAGGGGACGTCCCAGCCCCAGCATTTT
TRBD2 TRBJ2-1 few TRBV3-1 CASSLQAGGPENEQFF TGTGCCAGCAGCCTCCAAGCGGGGGGGCCAGAAAATGAGCAGTTCTTC
NA TRBJ2-5 NA TRBV19 CASSPNSGPGVETQYF TGTGCCAGTAGTCCTAATAGCGGTCCGGGTGTGGAGACCCAGTACTTC
NA TRBJ1-5 NA TRBV7-2 CASSPVTDPPHHF TGTGCCAGCAGCCCAGTGACAGATCCGCCCCACCATTTT
NA TRBJ2-1 few TRBV4-3 CASSQTRVTVSYNEQFF TGCGCCAGCAGCCAAACGAGAGTCACGGTTTCCTACAATGAGCAGTTCTTC
NA TRBJ1-6 NA TRBV18 CASSESKTGNNSPLHF TGTGCCAGCTCGGAATCAAAGACGGGAAATAATTCACCCCTCCACTTT
NA TRBJ2-7 once TRBV7-8 CAGGLGGRSTDTQYF TGTGCCGGCGGGCTGGGGGGCCGTAGCACAGATACGCAGTACTTC
TRBD2 TRBJ2-3 NA TRBV11-2 CASSSGGGAIDTQYF TGTGCCAGCAGCTCCGGGGGGGGAGCTATAGACACGCAGTATTTC
NA TRBJ2-5 NA TRBV11-2 CAGGFGGRAVDTQYF TGTGCCGGGGGGTTCGGGGGCCGTGCTGTAGATACCCAGTACTTC
NA TRBJ1-6 NA TRBV5-1 CASSLAVAGVMNSPLHF TGCGCCAGCAGCTTGGCCGTAGCAGGGGTTATGAATTCACCCCTCCACTTT
NA TRBJ2-5 NA TRBV7-3 CASSPNAGGVQDTQYF TGTGCCAGCAGCCCTAACGCGGGCGGGGTCCAAGATACGCAGTATTTC
NA TRBJ1-1 NA TRBV28 CASSFGNRGTEAFF TGTGCCAGCAGTTTCGGGAATCGGGGCACTGAAGCTTTCTTT
NA TRBJ1-1 NA TRBV11-1 CASSLGDKFEAFF TGTGCCAGCAGCTTAGGTGACAAGTTTGAAGCTTTCTTT
NA TRBJ2-5 medium-sized TRBV5-4 CASSPSRGAGQYF TGTGCCAGCAGCCCCTCGCGGGGAGCGGGCCAGTACTTC
NA TRBJ1-4 few TRBV5-1 CASSLDPGPGEKLFF TGCGCCAGCAGCTTGGACCCGGGCCCCGGTGAAAAACTGTTTTTT